These 14 T cell receptor beta chains share one sample of origin, sequenced in a study of shared clonotypes between healthy human individuals. Produced via immunoSEQ multiplex PCR; TCRdb's table is partial and in-frame only. The sample has some 2,400,000 clones, approximately 95% seen once. Material for sequencing was naive CD4+ T cells sorted from blood. Documented subset: CD45RA+ positively selected. The receptor source for this set is a man aged 18 to 30 in good health.

The chain joins TRBV19 to TRBJ1-1; D is possibly TRBD1 (5 bases). The V end was cut by 7 bases, the J end by 1 base, with 7 bases between. CDR3 size: 12 residues. Germline assignment: CDR1 LNHDA and CDR2 SQIVND (reference sequence). CDR3 residues: CASTDRNTEAFF. The CDR3, as DNA: TGTGCCAGTACTGACAGGAACACTGAAGCTTTCTTT.

This clone appeared a few times. Other DNA sequences of this sample code for an identical CDR3. This chain connects TRBV6-5 to TRBJ1-2; 7 nucleotides align to TRBD1. After removal of 2 bases from V and 0 bases from J, the junction contained 3 bases not matched to a gene. Per the germline V gene, CDR1 is MNHEY and CDR2 is SVGAGI. This CDR3 comprises 15 residues. In nucleotides, the CDR3 is TGTGCCAGCAGTTACCTGACAGGGACTAACTATGGCTACACCTTC. Its protein product is CASSYLTGTNYGYTF.

This clone appeared a single time. The same CDR3 also results from other DNA sequences found in this sample. The chain combines TRBV30 with TRBJ2-5; D unclear. Trimming shortened V by 0 bases and J by 5 bases, and 7 bases separated the two germline ends. CDR1 and CDR2 (germline): GTSNPN, SVGIG (reference sequence). The CDR3 spans 12 residues. CDR3: CAWSVLRETQYF. The CDR3 DNA follows: TGTGCCTGGAGTGTACTCCGGGAGACCCAGTACTTC.

The chain uses TRBV11-3 and TRBJ2-5; 11 nucleotides agree with TRBD2. This CDR3 region has 16 residues. Per the germline V gene, CDR1 is SGHNT and CDR2 is YENEEA. Trimming cost V 3 bases and J 5 bases; bases outside gene matches: 8. CDR3 in DNA: TGTGCCAGCAGCTTCGGTACTAGCGGGAGCGGGGAGACCCAGTACTTC. Protein: CASSFGTSGSGETQYF.

V usage is TRBV7-2 and J usage is TRBJ2-6; 8 nucleotides match TRBD2. The V segment lost 7 bases and the J segment 2 bases; nucleotides outside the gene matches: 7. CDR1 SGHTA and CDR2 FQGNSA come from the germline V gene. The CDR3 is 16 residues long. CDR3 nucleotide sequence: TGTGCCAGCACCGGGAGGGTGGGGGCTGGGGCCAACGTCCTGACTTTC. Protein: CASTGRVGAGANVLTF.

The chain has TRBV28 and TRBJ2-7, with D perhaps matching TRBD1 or TRBD2 (6 bases each). The CDR3 runs 15 residues. The V gene lost 5 bases and the J gene lost 5 bases, with 19 bases spanning the gap. Germline CDR1 is MDHEN and CDR2 is SYDVKM. For the CDR3, the DNA is TGTGCCAGCAGTACTACCGGGACGGGGGACAACGAGCAGTACTTC. The encoded protein is CASSTTGTGDNEQYF.

This clone has just one count. The chain couples TRBV7-9 to TRBJ2-1; D may be TRBD2 (6 bases). There are 14 residues in the CDR3. Trimming took 4 bases from V and 6 from J, leaving 13 bases between them. Germline CDR1 reads SEHNR; CDR2 reads FQNEAQ (reference sequence). CDR3 amino acids: CASSWGTLSNEQFF. CDR3 bases: TGTGCCAGCAGCTGGGGGACTTTGTCCAATGAGCAGTTCTTC.

As to this clone: This same CDR3 is encoded by further DNA sequences in the sample. The J gene is TRBJ2-5, the V gene TRBV11-2, with D possibly being TRBD1 (6 bases). Germline CDR1 reads SGHAT; CDR2 reads FQNNGV. The CDR3 length is 13 residues. Trimming shortened V by 1 base and J by 4 bases, and 7 bases separated the two germline ends. CDR3 residues: CASSLVGGETQYF. CDR3 DNA sequence: TGTGCCAGCAGCTTAGTAGGGGGAGAGACCCAGTACTTC.

This CDR3 is CATLAGFIDEQFF. The CDR3 nucleotides are TGTGCCACCCTAGCGGGGTTCATCGATGAGCAGTTCTTC. J is TRBJ2-1 and V is TRBV28, with 9 bases identical to TRBD2. Germline assignment: CDR1 MDHEN and CDR2 SYDVKM. The CDR3 has 13 residues. The ends lost 10 bases at V and 8 bases at J; junction bases unmatched: 9.

The V call is TRBV4-3, the J call TRBJ2-7, with D possibly matching TRBD1 (6 bases). The CDR3 has 16 amino acids. The germline gives CDR1 LGHNA, CDR2 YSLEER. Trimming shortened V by 0 bases and J by 1 base, and 13 bases separated the two germline ends. DNA of the CDR3: TGCGCCAGCAGCCAAGATGGGGGCGGTGATTCCTACGAGCAGTACTTC. This gives the protein CASSQDGGGDSYEQYF.

The V call is TRBV5-1, the J call TRBJ2-3; 7 bases match TRBD1. The length of the CDR3 is 16 residues. V trimming: 4 bases; J trimming: 1 base; junction bases outside the gene matches: 9. CDR1 SGHRS and CDR2 YFSETQ come from the germline V gene. For the CDR3, the DNA is TGCGCCAGCAGCCTCCCCACAGGGGTCGGCACAGATACGCAGTATTTT. Its translation is CASSLPTGVGTDTQYF.

The chain employs TRBV7-9 and TRBJ2-5; 7 positions match TRBD2. CDR1 SEHNR and CDR2 FQNEAQ come from the germline V gene (reference sequence). V gave up 5 bases and J gave up 2 bases; unmatched junction bases: 5. This CDR3 is 14 amino acids long. CDR3 coding DNA: TGTGCCAGCAGCCCGAGGACTAGACAAGAGACCCAGTACTTC. Translated: CASSPRTRQETQYF.

The chain couples TRBV30 to TRBJ1-5; D not certain. V shed 3 bases and J shed 4 bases, with 10 bases lying between them. Looked up from germline, CDR1 is GTSNPN and CDR2 is SVGIG (reference sequence). This CDR3 comprises 13 residues. CDR3 bases: TGTGCCTGGAGAGGTCAGGAGAATCAGCCCCAGCATTTT. Encoded protein: CAWRGQENQPQHF.

The V call is TRBV5-4, the J call TRBJ1-2; TRBD1 aligns across 9 bases. The ends lost 3 bases at V and 5 bases at J; junction bases unmatched: 5. The CDR3 runs 14 residues. The V gene's germline CDR1 is SGHNT and CDR2 YYREEE (reference sequence). CDR3 in amino acids: CASSSVGTGYGYTF. In nucleotides, the CDR3 is TGTGCCAGCAGCTCCGTAGGGACAGGGTATGGCTACACCTTC.